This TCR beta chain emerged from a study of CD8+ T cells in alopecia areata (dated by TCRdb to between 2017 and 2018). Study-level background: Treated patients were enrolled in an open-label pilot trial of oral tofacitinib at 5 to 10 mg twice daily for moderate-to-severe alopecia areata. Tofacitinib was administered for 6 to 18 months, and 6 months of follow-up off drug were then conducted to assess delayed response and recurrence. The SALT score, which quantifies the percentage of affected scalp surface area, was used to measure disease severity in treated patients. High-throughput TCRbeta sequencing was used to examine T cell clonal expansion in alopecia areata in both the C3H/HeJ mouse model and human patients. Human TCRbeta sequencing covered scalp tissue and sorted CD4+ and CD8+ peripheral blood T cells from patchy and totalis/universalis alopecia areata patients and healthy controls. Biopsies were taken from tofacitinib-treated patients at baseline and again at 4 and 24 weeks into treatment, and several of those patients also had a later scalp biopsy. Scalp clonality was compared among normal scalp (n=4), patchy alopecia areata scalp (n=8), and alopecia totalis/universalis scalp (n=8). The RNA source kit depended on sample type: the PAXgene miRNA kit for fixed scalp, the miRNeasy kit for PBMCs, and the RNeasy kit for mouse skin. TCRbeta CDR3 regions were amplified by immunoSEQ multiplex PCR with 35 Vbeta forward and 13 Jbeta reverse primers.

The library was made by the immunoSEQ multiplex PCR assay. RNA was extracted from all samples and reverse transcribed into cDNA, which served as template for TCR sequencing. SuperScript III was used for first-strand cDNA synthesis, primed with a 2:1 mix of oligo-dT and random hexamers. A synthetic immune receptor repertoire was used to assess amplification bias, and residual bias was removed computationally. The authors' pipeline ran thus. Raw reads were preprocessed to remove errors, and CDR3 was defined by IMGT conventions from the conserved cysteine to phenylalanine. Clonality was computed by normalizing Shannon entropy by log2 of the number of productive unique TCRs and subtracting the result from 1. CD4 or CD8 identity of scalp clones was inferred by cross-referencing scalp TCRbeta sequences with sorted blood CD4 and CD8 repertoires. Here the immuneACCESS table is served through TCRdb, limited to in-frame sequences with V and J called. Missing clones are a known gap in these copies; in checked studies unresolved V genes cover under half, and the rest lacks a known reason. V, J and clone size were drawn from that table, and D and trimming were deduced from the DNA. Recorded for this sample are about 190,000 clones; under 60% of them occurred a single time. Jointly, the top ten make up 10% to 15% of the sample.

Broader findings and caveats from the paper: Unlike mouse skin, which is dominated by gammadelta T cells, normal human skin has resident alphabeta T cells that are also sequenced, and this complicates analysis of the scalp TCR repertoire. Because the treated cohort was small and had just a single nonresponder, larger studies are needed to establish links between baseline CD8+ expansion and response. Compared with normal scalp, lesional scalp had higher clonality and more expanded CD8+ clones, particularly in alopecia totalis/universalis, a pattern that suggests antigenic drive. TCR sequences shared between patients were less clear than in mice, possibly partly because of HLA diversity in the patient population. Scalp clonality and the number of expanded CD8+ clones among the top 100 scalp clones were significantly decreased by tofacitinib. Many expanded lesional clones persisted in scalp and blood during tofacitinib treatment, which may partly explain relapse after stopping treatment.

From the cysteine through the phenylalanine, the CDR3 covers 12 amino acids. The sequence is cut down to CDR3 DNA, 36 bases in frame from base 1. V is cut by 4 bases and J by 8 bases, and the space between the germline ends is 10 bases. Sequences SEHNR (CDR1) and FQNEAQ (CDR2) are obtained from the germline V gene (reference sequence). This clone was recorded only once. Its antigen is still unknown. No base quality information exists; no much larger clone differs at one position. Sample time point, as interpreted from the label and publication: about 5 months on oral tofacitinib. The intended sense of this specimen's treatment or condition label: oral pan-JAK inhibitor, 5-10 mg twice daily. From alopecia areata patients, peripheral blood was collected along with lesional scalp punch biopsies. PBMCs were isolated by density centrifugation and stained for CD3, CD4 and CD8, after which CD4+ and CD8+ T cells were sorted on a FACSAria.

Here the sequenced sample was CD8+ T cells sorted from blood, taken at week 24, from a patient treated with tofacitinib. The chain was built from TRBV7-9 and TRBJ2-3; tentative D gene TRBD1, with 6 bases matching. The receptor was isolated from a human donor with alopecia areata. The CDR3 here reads CASSSPRGTQYF. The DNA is TGTGCCAGCAGCTCCCCCAGGGGTACGCAGTATTTT.